This TCR beta chain was documented in a study of blood T cell repertoires in COVID-19. At the level of the study: T cells, B-cell-depleted T cells, or PBMCs provided the cDNA or gDNA that served as material.

Germline V gene lookup returns CDR1 LNHDA and CDR2 SQIVND (reference sequence). There are 16 residues in the CDR3. The ends were cut back, 5 bases at V and 7 bases at J, with 20 bases in the middle. Participants spanned ages about 18 to 89 years and resided in roughly 22 US areas. Per the original methods: Quantification of nucleated cells was approximated via reference gene primer amplification. Produced via immunoSEQ multiplex PCR; TCRdb's table is partial and in-frame only. V, J and clone size are those of that table, while D and trimming were read from the DNA. Of some 140,000 clones listed, less than 90% were seen once; the top ten hold less than 7%.

Sequencing was carried out using PBMCs or T cells enriched from blood (not recorded which). The gene calls are TRBV19 and TRBJ1-4, with D tentatively TRBD1 (6 bases). This clonotype was sampled from a man between 40 and 49 years old with acute COVID-19. The CDR3 loop reads CASSPARQEPSEKLFF. CDR3 sequence (DNA): TGTGCCAGTAGTCCAGCCAGACAGGAGCCATCTGAAAAACTGTTTTTT.